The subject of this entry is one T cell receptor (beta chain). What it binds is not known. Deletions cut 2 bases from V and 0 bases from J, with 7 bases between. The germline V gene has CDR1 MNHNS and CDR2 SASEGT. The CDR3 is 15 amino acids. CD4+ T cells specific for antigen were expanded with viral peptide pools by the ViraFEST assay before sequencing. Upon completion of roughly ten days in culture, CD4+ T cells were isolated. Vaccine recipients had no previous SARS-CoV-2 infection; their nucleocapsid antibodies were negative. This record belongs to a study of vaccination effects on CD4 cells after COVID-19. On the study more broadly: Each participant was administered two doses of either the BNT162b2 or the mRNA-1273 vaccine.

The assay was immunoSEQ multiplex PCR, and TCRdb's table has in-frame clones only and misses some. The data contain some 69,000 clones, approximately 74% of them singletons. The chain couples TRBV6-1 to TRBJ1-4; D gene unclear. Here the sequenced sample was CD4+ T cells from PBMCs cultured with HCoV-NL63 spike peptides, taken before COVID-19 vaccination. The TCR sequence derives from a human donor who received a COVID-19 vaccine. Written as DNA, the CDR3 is TGTGCCAGCAGTGAACTCGGAGCAACTAATGAAAAACTGTTTTTT. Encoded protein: CASSELGATNEKLFF.